What follows are 5 T cell receptor beta chains derived from one specimen sequenced in a study of cytomegalovirus exposure and HLA in healthy donors. Vbeta (60) and Jbeta (13) primers were used in the PCR. Method: immunoSEQ multiplex PCR; TCRdb's copy keeps in-frame clones and lacks some. The table records approximately 130,000 clones, over 70% of them present only once. Sequencing was performed on PBMCs. The origin of the receptors is a middle-aged woman in good health and CMV-seronegative.

In this sample, this clone turned up a few times. This chain connects TRBV2 to TRBJ1-2; D is possibly TRBD1 (5 bases). The CDR3 extends over 13 amino acids. The germline V gene encodes CDR1 SNHLY and CDR2 FYNNEI. The V end lost 6 bases, the J end lost 8 bases, and 16 bases lay between the germline ends. As DNA, the CDR3 is TGTGCCAGCAGCTCCCTGGGGGGTTGGGGCTACACCTTC. Amino acids: CASSSLGGWGYTF.

This clone was picked up one time. The rearrangement uses TRBV4-1 and TRBJ2-1; D unclear. The CDR3 has 15 amino acids. Trimming removed 2 bases from V and 0 bases from J, with 8 bases in between. Per germline, CDR1 MGHRA and CDR2 YSYEKL. This CDR3 is CASSQQRSSYNEQFF. The CDR3 DNA reads TGCGCCAGCAGCCAACAGAGGAGCTCCTACAATGAGCAGTTCTTC.

This clone was counted a few times. The CDR3 loop reads CASSQDLAGNYGYTF. The CDR3 DNA follows: TGTGCCAGCAGCCAAGACTTGGCGGGTAACTATGGCTACACCTTC. This rearrangement joins TRBV4-2 to TRBJ1-2, with D unresolved. The CDR3 length is 15 residues. Trimming removed 0 bases at V and 1 base at J, with 9 bases between. CDR1 LGHNA and CDR2 YNFKEQ come from the germline V gene.

The V and J genes are TRBV2 and TRBJ2-3; D is possibly TRBD2 (6 bases). Per germline, CDR1 SNHLY and CDR2 FYNNEI. V lost 9 bases, J lost 3 bases, and 16 bases lay in between. The CDR3 is 14 amino acids. The CDR3 sequence is CAREEGLGTDTQYF. In DNA, the CDR3 is TGTGCCAGGGAGGAGGGACTCGGGACAGATACGCAGTATTTT.

The chain couples TRBV7-3 to TRBJ2-7; TRBD2 matches 10 bases. The length of the CDR3 is 16 residues. Germline values: CDR1 SGHTA, CDR2 FQGTGA. After removal of 2 bases from V and 2 bases from J, the junction contained 6 bases not matched to a gene. CDR3 region: CASSLRVAGGPYEQYF. The CDR3 bases are TGTGCCAGCAGCTTACGTGTAGCGGGGGGTCCCTACGAGCAGTACTTC. Based on the CDR3 plus reference TRBV7-3 and TRBJ2-7, the full variable domain is GAGVSQTPSNKVTEKGKYVELRCDPISGHTALYWYRQSLGQGPEFLIYFQGTGAADDSGLPNDRFFAVRPEGSVSTLKIQRTERGDSAVYLCASSLRVAGGPYEQYFGPGTRLTVT.